This T cell receptor (beta chain) stems from a study of blood T cells in healthy people across ages. Notes on the study in general: Roughly linear declines in TCR beta diversity per million T cells occurred with age. With donor CMV status unknown, expanded clonotype changes were possibly confounded.

To note about this clonotype: Its specificity is not known.

The second PCR ran about 6 to 12 cycles with a sample-barcoded 5' primer and J-beta primers. Every sample returned 2.5 million or more CDR3-containing paired-end reads. MiXCR, applied by TCRdb to the 5' RACE reads, yields one record per CDR3 protein. The sample includes 650,000 to 900,000 distinct CDR3 sequences, approximately 65% of them seen just once. V gave up 10 bases and J gave up 5 bases; unmatched junction bases: 6. Germline CDR1 MGHDK, CDR2 SYGVNS. This CDR3 is built from 14 residues. The source is a man aged 25 to 45 in good health. The sequencing sample was made of blood. The rearrangement uses TRBV25-1 and TRBJ2-3, with 13 bases fitting TRBD2. This CDR3 reads CATTTSGGLDTQYF. DNA for the CDR3: TGTGCCACCACGACTAGCGGGGGGTTAGATACGCAGTATTTT.